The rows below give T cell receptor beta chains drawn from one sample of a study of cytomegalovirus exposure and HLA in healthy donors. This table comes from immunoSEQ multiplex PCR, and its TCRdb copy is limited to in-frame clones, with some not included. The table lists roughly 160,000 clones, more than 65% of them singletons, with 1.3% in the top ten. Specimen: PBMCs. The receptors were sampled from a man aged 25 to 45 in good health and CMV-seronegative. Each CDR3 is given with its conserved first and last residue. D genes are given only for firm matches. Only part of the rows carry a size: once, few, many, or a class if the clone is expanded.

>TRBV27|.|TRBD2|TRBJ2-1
CASSQTSGGEQFF
TGTGCCAGCAGTCAGACTAGCGGGGGTGAGCAGTTCTTC
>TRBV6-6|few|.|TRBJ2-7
CASSYSGGLTYEQYF
TGTGCCAGCAGTTACTCAGGCGGTCTTACCTACGAGCAGTACTTC
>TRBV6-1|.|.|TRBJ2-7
CASSEYTSSYEQYF
TGTGCCAGCAGTGAATATACTAGCTCCTACGAGCAGTACTTC
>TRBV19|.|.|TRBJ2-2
CASSILPTGSARTGELFF
TGTGCCAGTAGTATCCTTCCGACAGGATCGGCGCGGACCGGGGAGCTGTTTTTT
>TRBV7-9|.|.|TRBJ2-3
CASSPTRGSSTDTQYF
TGTGCCAGCAGCCCGACGAGGGGGTCCAGCACAGATACGCAGTATTTT
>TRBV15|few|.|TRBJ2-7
CATRGDSEQYF
TGTGCCACCAGGGGGGACTCCGAGCAGTACTTC
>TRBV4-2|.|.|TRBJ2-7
CASSQVGGLSYEQYF
TGTGCCAGCAGCCAAGTGGGGGGGCTCTCCTACGAGCAGTACTTC
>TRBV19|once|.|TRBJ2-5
CASSMNAGGYQETQYF
TGTGCCAGTAGTATGAACGCAGGGGGGTACCAAGAGACCCAGTACTTC
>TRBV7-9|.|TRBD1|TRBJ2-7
CASSSTGAGGVYEQYF
TGTGCCAGCAGCTCCACGGGGGCAGGGGGCGTCTACGAGCAGTACTTC
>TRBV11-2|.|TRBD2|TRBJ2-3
CASTLGRGGPFSTDTQYF
TGTGCCAGCACCCTTGGGAGGGGAGGGCCCTTCTCCACAGATACGCAGTATTTT
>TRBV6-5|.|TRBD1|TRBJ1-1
CASSYLSYRGRTEAFF
TGTGCCAGCAGTTACCTGTCCTACAGGGGGCGGACTGAAGCTTTCTTT